Below, 3 T cell receptor beta chains from the same sample are listed, as sequenced in a study of cytomegalovirus exposure and HLA in healthy donors. With 60 Vbeta and 13 Jbeta primers, the PCR was carried out. The data were produced by immunoSEQ multiplex PCR, yet TCRdb's version contains in-frame clones alone and is incomplete. The repertoire holds 120,000 to 150,000 clones, with around 80% as singletons. The sequenced sample consisted of PBMCs. These TCRs come from a man in his forties in good health and CMV-seronegative.

J is TRBJ1-6 and V is TRBV30, with D possibly being TRBD1 (6 bases). The CDR3 extends over 13 amino acids. V was clipped by 4 bases and J by 7 bases, with 11 bases between them. The germline V gene encodes CDR1 GTSNPN and CDR2 SVGIG (reference sequence). The CDR3 region has the DNA TGTGCCTGGAAGGGGACAACCAATTCACCCCTCCACTTT. It codes for CAWKGTTNSPLHF.

The rearrangement links TRBV5-4 to TRBJ2-3, with 10 nucleotides matching TRBD1. The V gene end was trimmed by 0 bases and the J gene end by 1 base; junction bases not matched to a gene: 2. This CDR3 has 16 residues. The germline V gene encodes CDR1 SGHNT and CDR2 YYREEE (reference sequence). The CDR3 bases are TGTGCCAGCAGCTTGGCCGGGACAGGGGGCACAGATACGCAGTATTTT. It encodes CASSLAGTGGTDTQYF.

V usage is TRBV30 and J usage is TRBJ1-1; D gene unclear. Germline CDR1 is GTSNPN and CDR2 is SVGIG (reference sequence). This CDR3 comprises 13 residues. Trimming removed 0 bases at V and 4 bases at J, with 9 bases between. In DNA form, the CDR3 reads TGTGCCTGGAGTGTCGGGGTTTCCACTGAAGCTTTCTTT. It is translated as CAWSVGVSTEAFF.